This T cell receptor (beta chain) was obtained from a study of T cells in localized non-small cell lung cancer. Turning to this clone: Its specificity is not known.

Broader study findings: Uninvolved adjacent lung, not tumor, had the highest T cell clonality. Longer overall survival was linked to higher blood T cell density.

TCRdb's copy holds only in-frame clones and misses some; the assay was immunoSEQ multiplex PCR. The table records tens of thousands of clones, 80% to 95% of them present only once. The CDR3 totals 14 residues. Germline assignment: CDR1 SGHTA and CDR2 FQGNSA. Trimming pared 3 bases from V and 7 bases from J, leaving 13 bases between. The sequencing here drew on peripheral blood, taken before any cancer treatment. This chain links TRBV7-2 with TRBJ1-5, with D possibly being TRBD1 (5 bases). The sequence was obtained from a female donor older than 55 with stage I lung adenocarcinoma. The CDR3: CASSFRGPEQPQHF. The CDR3 DNA follows: TGTGCCAGCAGCTTTCGGGGCCCGGAGCAGCCCCAGCATTTT.